The rows below give T cell receptor beta chains drawn from one sample of a study of blood T cells in healthy people across ages. A single record per CDR3 protein comes from TCRdb applying MiXCR to the 5' RACE reads. The sample shows some 940,000 distinct CDR3 sequences, 25% to 35% of them seen only once. The same sample was also used in a study of T cells of mothers and their children.

The sample taken for sequencing was blood. The receptor set was obtained from a woman aged 40 to 50 in good health. Each CDR3 is given with its conserved first and last residue. Each record gives: V gene, D gene, clone size, J gene, CDR3 DNA, CDR3 protein. D genes are given only for firm matches. Size is omitted from some rows. Given values are once, few, many or a class for expanded clones.

>TRBV10-3|.|many|TRBJ2-1
TGTGCCATCGAGGGCTCCTCAAATATGCAGTTCTTC
CAIEGSSNMQFF
>TRBV20-1|.|few|TRBJ2-7
TGCAGTGCTGGAGTTTCCCCTGGACAAGGGCGAAGACCCTACGAGCAGTACTTC
CSAGVSPGQGRRPYEQYF
>TRBV5-6|.|.|TRBJ2-7
TGTGCCAGCAGCTTGGCCAGGGCAAACGAGCAGTACTTC
CASSLARANEQYF
>TRBV6-1|TRBD1|.|TRBJ2-5
TGTGCCACCGCCCCAGGGGGAGAGACCCAGTGCTTC
CATAPGGETQCF
>TRBV12-3/TRBV12-4|TRBD1|.|TRBJ1-1
TGTGCCAGCTGTGACAGGGACACTGAAGCTTTCTTT
CASCDRDTEAFF
>TRBV29-1|.|.|TRBJ2-7
TGCAGCGTTCCTCGGGTAAAAGAGCAGTACTTC
CSVPRVKEQYF
>TRBV29-1|.|.|TRBJ1-1
TGCAGCGTAACGACAGCTGAAGCTTTCTTT
CSVTTAEAFF
>TRBV29-1|.|few|TRBJ1-2
TGCAGCGCCCGCGGGGGGCTGGACTATGGCTACACCTTC
CSARGGLDYGYTF
>TRBV9|TRBD2|.|TRBJ2-3
TGTGCCAGCAGCCAGCGGGGGGGCCTTGGTACGCAGTATTTT
CASSQRGGLGTQYF
>TRBV20-1|.|.|TRBJ1-1
TGCAGTGCTACCTCCCGAAGTAGTCGGGCGACTGAAGCTTTCTTT
CSATSRSSRATEAFF
>TRBV7-9|TRBD2|once|TRBJ2-1
TGTGCCAGCAGCACCTTCACTAGCGGGGGGGCCTACAATGAGCAGTTCTTC
CASSTFTSGGAYNEQFF
>TRBV7-2|.|few|TRBJ1-2
TGTGCCAGCAGCCCCCCCTTCCGGGACTATGGCTACACCTTC
CASSPPFRDYGYTF
>TRBV7-2|.|few|TRBJ2-3
TGTGCCAGCAGCTTAGGGGAACAGAGCACAGATACGCAGTATTTT
CASSLGEQSTDTQYF
>TRBV12-3/TRBV12-4|.|many|TRBJ2-5
TGTGCCAGCAGCCCCGTTGTGGAAGAGACCCAGTACTTC
CASSPVVEETQYF
>TRBV6-5|.|many|TRBJ2-7
TGTGCCAGCAGTTACGGAGGGAACCGAGGCTACGAGCAGTACTTC
CASSYGGNRGYEQYF
>TRBV5-1|.|many|TRBJ2-5
TGCGCCAGCAGCATCGACAACTACCAAGAGACCCAGTACTTC
CASSIDNYQETQYF
>TRBV28|.|.|TRBJ1-5
TGTGCCAGCAGCCACAGTGATCAGCCCCAGCATTTT
CASSHSDQPQHF
>TRBV6-5|TRBD1|few|TRBJ2-7
TGTGCCAGCAGTTACTCAGACAGGGAGTTCTACGAGCAGTACTTC
CASSYSDREFYEQYF
>TRBV3-1|TRBD1|.|TRBJ1-1
TGTGCCAGCAGCCAAGTGTACAGGGGGCGAAACACTGAAGCTTTCTTT
CASSQVYRGRNTEAFF
>TRBV29-1|.|many|TRBJ1-2
TGCAGCACTGACTTACCGGGACCGCCGAATTTCTATGGCTACACCTTC
CSTDLPGPPNFYGYTF
>TRBV20-1|.|.|TRBJ1-2
TGCAGTGCTGCCGACAGGCAATTCTATGGCTACACCTTC
CSAADRQFYGYTF
>TRBV10-3|.|many|TRBJ1-2
TGTGCCATCAGTGAGGGGTTGGACTATGGCTACACCTTC
CAISEGLDYGYTF
>TRBV15|.|.|TRBJ1-1
TGTGCCACCAGCAGAGGGGGAAGGAAGGACGGGAGCACTGAAGCTTTCTTT
CATSRGGRKDGSTEAFF
>TRBV7-6|.|.|TRBJ1-4
TGTGCCAGCAGCTTATGGAATGAAAAACTGTTTTTT
CASSLWNEKLFF
>TRBV28|.|.|TRBJ2-4
TGTGCCAGCAGTTTATTAGGGGGGGGGCCGGACATTCAGTACTTC
CASSLLGGGPDIQYF
>TRBV14|.|few|TRBJ2-3
TGTGCCAGCAGCGTCGCGGATGCGCAGTATTTT
CASSVADAQYF
>TRBV2|.|few|TRBJ2-7
TGTGCCAGCTGCGCGACCTGGGTGTCCTACGAGCAGTACTTC
CASCATWVSYEQYF
>TRBV7-8|TRBD1|few|TRBJ1-1
TGTGCCAGCAGCTTAGCCGGACAGGGGCTAACTGAAGCTTTCTTT
CASSLAGQGLTEAFF
>TRBV4-2|.|many|TRBJ1-2
TGTGCCAGCAAGGGGTCCGGGGACGGCTATGGCTACACCTTC
CASKGSGDGYGYTF
>TRBV12-3/TRBV12-4|.|few|TRBJ1-6
TGTGCCAGCAGTTTAAGTGCACAGGGCTATAATTCACCCCTCCACTTT
CASSLSAQGYNSPLHF
>TRBV7-9|.|.|TRBJ1-4
TGTGCCAGCAGCTTAGCAAAGCTAGCAGGGGCTGAAAAACTGTTTTTT
CASSLAKLAGAEKLFF
>TRBV12-3/TRBV12-4|TRBD1|.|TRBJ1-2
TGTGCCAGCAGCCTCAGAGGAGACAGGGGGCATGGCTACACCTTC
CASSLRGDRGHGYTF
>TRBV5-4|TRBD1|few|TRBJ1-1
TGTGCCAGCAGCTTGGGGGGACAGACCTTGAGGACTGAAGCTTTCTTT
CASSLGGQTLRTEAFF
>TRBV5-1|.|few|TRBJ1-1
TGCGCCAGCAAGGGAGACATCCAGAACACTGAAGCTTTCTTT
CASKGDIQNTEAFF
>TRBV7-3|.|many|TRBJ2-1
TGTGCCAGCAGCTTGGTACTAGCAACCTACAATGAGCAGTTCTTC
CASSLVLATYNEQFF
>TRBV6-5|.|.|TRBJ2-4
TGTGCCAGCAGGAATCTCGGGGGTACGAAAAACATTCAGTACTTC
CASRNLGGTKNIQYF
>TRBV9|.|many|TRBJ1-2
TGTGCCAGCAGCGTAGATCCGGGCCCTAACTATGGCTACACCTTC
CASSVDPGPNYGYTF
>TRBV7-3|TRBD2|few|TRBJ2-1
TGTGCCAGCAGCTTAACGATCGGGGGGGCCTACAATGAGCAGTTCTTC
CASSLTIGGAYNEQFF
>TRBV15|.|many|TRBJ2-1
TGTGCCACCAGCAGACCTAACACAGTATACAATGAGCAGTTCTTC
CATSRPNTVYNEQFF
>TRBV6-1|.|.|TRBJ1-5
TGTGCCAGCAGTGAAGGCATCGGCAGAGCCTATAACAATCAGCCCCAGCATTTT
CASSEGIGRAYNNQPQHF
>TRBV9|TRBD1|.|TRBJ1-2
TGTGCCAGCAGCCGGACGGCGGGGGCAGGGGGCCAGACTTCGTATGGCTACACCTTC
CASSRTAGAGGQTSYGYTF
>TRBV20-1|.|.|TRBJ1-2
TGCAGTGCCCCCCTCCGGGACGGGGTTTATGGCTACACCTTC
CSAPLRDGVYGYTF
>TRBV5-6|.|many|TRBJ1-1
TGTGCCAGCAGCTGGGACGGTGACACTGAAGCTTTCTTT
CASSWDGDTEAFF
>TRBV13|TRBD1|many|TRBJ2-7
TGTGCCAGCAGCTCGCGACAGGGGGCTAGCGAGCAGTACTTC
CASSSRQGASEQYF
>TRBV5-1|TRBD2|.|TRBJ2-7
TGCGCCAGCAGCACCGAGCGGGGGGGCGCCTACGAGCAGTACTTC
CASSTERGGAYEQYF
>TRBV7-2|TRBD1|.|TRBJ1-2
TGTGCCAGCAGCCCTAGCGGACAGGGGATCCCCTATGGCTACACCTTC
CASSPSGQGIPYGYTF
>TRBV9|TRBD1|few|TRBJ1-1
TGTGCCAGCAGCGTAGGGGCAGGGGGCAGTGGAACTGAAGCTTTCTTT
CASSVGAGGSGTEAFF
>TRBV6-5|.|few|TRBJ2-2
TGTGCCAGCGAGGGTCCTAACACCGGGGAGCTGTTTTTT
CASEGPNTGELFF
>TRBV2|.|.|TRBJ1-6
TGTGCCAGCAGTGAGAGGACCTATAATTCACCCCTCCACTTT
CASSERTYNSPLHF
>TRBV28|.|.|TRBJ2-1
TGTGTCAGCAGTTTCCCCGGGTGGGCAAGGAGCTCCTACAATGAGCAGTTCTTC
CVSSFPGWARSSYNEQFF
>TRBV20-1|.|few|TRBJ1-5
TGCAGTGCTAGTGATCAGGCCGATCAGCCCCGGCATTTT
CSASDQADQPRHF
>TRBV24-1|.|few|TRBJ2-2
TGTGCCACCAGTGATGTCACGGGAGCCGGGGAGCTGTTTTTT
CATSDVTGAGELFF
>TRBV14|.|.|TRBJ1-1
TGTGCCAGCAGCCGCCGCCCAGGGAGGCGGTCTGAAGCTTTCTTT
CASSRRPGRRSEAFF
>TRBV11-2|.|many|TRBJ2-3
TGTGCCAGCAGCCCGCGGCTAACGGTCGACTCAAATACGCAGTATTTT
CASSPRLTVDSNTQYF